Below, 32 T cell receptor beta chains from the same sample are listed, as sequenced in a study of blood T cell repertoires in COVID-19. Libraries were prepared by immunoSEQ multiplex PCR; TCRdb keeps only in-frame clonotypes and omits some of them. Here the sample spans around 150,000 clones, roughly four fifths being singletons. Sequences were obtained from peripheral blood. The origin of the receptors is a woman older than 75 with acute or convalescent COVID-19.

The V call is TRBV5-4, the J call TRBJ1-5, with 10 bases aligning to TRBD1. The CDR3 has 15 amino acids. Germline V gene data show CDR1 as SGHNT and CDR2 as YYREEE (reference sequence). J gave up 7 bases and V 0 bases, and 4 bases lay outside the gene matches. CDR3: CASSLGGTGEQPQHF. The DNA for the CDR3 is TGTGCCAGCAGCTTGGGAGGGACAGGGGAACAGCCCCAGCATTTT.

This clone was counted only a few times. The gene calls are TRBV30 and TRBJ1-6, with a possible D match to TRBD1 (5 bases). This CDR3 has 13 amino acids. Germline V CDR1 and CDR2: GTSNPN, SVGIG (reference sequence). With 2 bases removed from V and 8 bases from J, the gap between germline ends came to 10 bases. CDR3: CAWSSDRDSPLHF. CDR3 DNA: TGTGCCTGGAGTTCCGACAGAGATTCACCCCTCCACTTT.

This clone showed up just a few times. The CDR3 DNA is TGTGCCAGCAGCCCCGGGACAGGGGCCTACAATGAGCAGTTCTTC. Its protein product is CASSPGTGAYNEQFF. The chain is built from TRBV11-2 and TRBJ2-1, with 10 bases fitting TRBD1. V lost 5 bases, J lost 2 bases, and 3 bases stayed unmatched. Germline assignment: CDR1 SGHAT and CDR2 FQNNGV. The CDR3 is 15 amino acids.

This clone was recorded once. The chain carries TRBV12-3 or TRBV12-4 and TRBJ2-7; D remains unclear. This CDR3 has 13 residues. V lost 2 bases and J lost 2, with 7 bases in between. DNA of the CDR3: TGTGCCAGCAGTTTAACAGACGCCTACGAGCAGTACTTC. Its protein product is CASSLTDAYEQYF.

V gene TRBV30 combines with J gene TRBJ2-7; 9 nucleotides line up with TRBD2. This CDR3 comprises 15 residues. V shed 2 bases, J shed 0 bases, and the junction held 5 bases outside the gene matches. In germline, CDR1 is GTSNPN, CDR2 SVGIG (reference sequence). The CDR3 sequence is CAWSFFSGGSYEQYF. The CDR3 DNA follows: TGTGCCTGGAGTTTCTTTAGCGGGGGCTCCTACGAGCAGTACTTC.

The rearrangement links TRBV27 to TRBJ2-1; 11 bases agree with TRBD1. V lost 5 bases to trimming and J lost 4 bases; unmatched junction nucleotides: 7. The CDR3 has 16 amino acids. Germline V gene sequence: CDR1 MNHEY, CDR2 SMNVEV (reference sequence). The CDR3 sequence is CASSLTGQGGYNEQFF. The CDR3, as DNA: TGTGCCAGCAGTCTAACGGGACAGGGGGGATACAATGAGCAGTTCTTC.

The chain carries TRBV19 and TRBJ1-1; 7 nucleotides match TRBD1. With 6 bases clipped from V and 3 bases from J, the junction kept 16 bases outside the gene matches. The germline CDR1 and CDR2 sequences are LNHDA and SQIVND (reference sequence). The CDR3 has 17 amino acids. As DNA, the CDR3 is TGTGCCAGTAGAAGCCCGGGACAGCTACAAACTCACACTGAAGCTTTCTTT. This translates into CASRSPGQLQTHTEAFF.

This chain connects TRBV4-1 to TRBJ1-2; no firm D call. Germline V lookup: CDR1 MGHRA, CDR2 YSYEKL. Between the trimmed V and J ends, which lost 1 base and 10 bases, there was a span of 13 bases. The CDR3 runs 13 residues. CDR3 in DNA: TGCGCCAGCAGCCAAGTGGCAGGAACTTTCTACACCTTC. This translates into CASSQVAGTFYTF.

J is TRBJ1-2 and V is TRBV21-1. TRBV21-1 is a pseudogene segment. This CDR3 comprises 15 residues. CDR3 region: CASSPIKPLYYGYTF. The CDR3 DNA is TGTGCCAGCAGCCCTATCAAGCCGTTATACTATGGCTACACCTTC.

This chain uses TRBV7-2 with TRBJ1-2; 10 positions match TRBD1. From germline, CDR1 is SGHTA and CDR2 FQGNSA. V gave up 4 bases and J gave up 8 bases; unmatched junction bases: 10. There are 15 residues in the CDR3. DNA of the CDR3: TGTGCCAGCAGCTACAACAGACAGGGGGCAGAGGGCTACACCTTC. Amino acid sequence: CASSYNRQGAEGYTF.

This sequence joins TRBV14 and TRBJ2-3; D gene unclear. The CDR3 runs 14 residues. V was cut by 0 bases and J by 6 bases, with 10 bases left in between. Germline V CDR1 and CDR2: SGHDN, FVKESK. The CDR3 DNA follows: TGTGCCAGCAGCCAAGATAGATCACGGGATACGCAGTATTTT. Its protein product is CASSQDRSRDTQYF.

The chain recombines TRBV29-1 with TRBJ2-7; D call uncertain. V lost 5 bases and J lost 2, with 10 bases in between. The CDR3 is 12 amino acids. Germline CDR1 and CDR2: SQVTM and ANQGSEA. The CDR3 coding sequence is TGCAGCGTTAAGCCTAACGCCTACGAGCAGTACTTC. Translation gives CSVKPNAYEQYF.

This clone was seen a few times. This chain joins TRBV7-8 and TRBJ2-3; D may be TRBD1 (6 bases). Between the trimmed V and J ends, which lost 5 bases and 6 bases, there was a span of 18 bases. This CDR3 is 15 amino acids long. Germline V gene data show CDR1 as SGHVS and CDR2 as FQNEAQ. CDR3 protein: CASSLRTAYTDTQYF. The CDR3 nucleotides read TGTGCCAGCAGCCTAAGGACAGCATACACCGATACGCAGTATTTT.

V and J are TRBV20-1 and TRBJ1-2; 8 bases line up with TRBD1. Germline CDR1 reads DFQATT; CDR2 reads SNEGSKA (reference sequence). There are 15 residues in the CDR3. Unmatched junction bases numbered 14, after V lost 3 bases and J lost 8 bases. Here the CDR3 reads CSASDLGTGLWGYTF. CDR3 DNA: TGCAGTGCTAGTGATCTCGGGACAGGTCTATGGGGCTACACCTTC.

This sequence joins TRBV9 and TRBJ1-3, with a tentative D call TRBD1 (6 bases). Germline V gene lookup returns CDR1 SGDLS and CDR2 YYNGEE. The CDR3 has 14 residues. V lost 0 bases, J lost 2 bases, and 6 bases lay in between. CDR3 loop: CASSVEGAGNTIYF. CDR3 coding DNA: TGTGCCAGCAGCGTAGAGGGGGCTGGAAACACCATATATTTT.

The rearrangement uses TRBV5-6 and TRBJ1-5; a weak D match, TRBD1 (5 bases). Germline V gene data show CDR1 as SGHDT and CDR2 as YYEEEE. Trimming shortened V by 2 bases and J by 1 base, and 7 bases separated the two germline ends. The CDR3 is 14 amino acids. CDR3 sequence (DNA): TGTGCCAGCAGCTTCGGGGGAAGCAATCAGCCCCAGCATTTT. It specifies CASSFGGSNQPQHF.

The chain carries TRBV6-5 and TRBJ2-2; 8 bases line up with TRBD2. Germline lookup yields CDR1 MNHEY and CDR2 SVGAGI. Trimming cost V 2 bases and J 5 bases; bases outside gene matches: 7. This CDR3 is built from 16 residues. The CDR3 protein is CASSYPRAGGTGELFF. The CDR3 DNA follows: TGTGCCAGCAGTTACCCTAGGGCGGGAGGTACCGGGGAGCTGTTTTTT.

The chain uses TRBV15 and TRBJ2-6, with 8 bases matching TRBD2. Trimming took 8 bases from V and 2 from J; bases not matched to a gene: 11. Germline V gene lookup returns CDR1 LNHNV and CDR2 YYDKDF (reference sequence). The CDR3 spans 17 residues. CDR3 residues: CATRNTGTRAGANVLTF. CDR3 nucleotides: TGTGCCACCCGGAACACCGGGACTAGGGCTGGGGCCAACGTCCTGACTTTC.

This chain connects TRBV5-5 to TRBJ1-2; perhaps TRBD1 as D (5 bases). Per the germline V gene, CDR1 is SGHKS and CDR2 is YYEKEE (reference sequence). V lost 5 bases to trimming and J lost 8 bases, with 16 bases between them. The CDR3 is 13 residues long. CDR3 residues: CASRRGREEGYTF. Here the CDR3 DNA reads TGTGCCAGCAGGAGGGGCAGGGAGGAGGGCTACACCTTC.

The chain carries TRBV27 and TRBJ1-5; possible D gene TRBD1, 6 bases. The CDR3 is 16 residues long. Germline V gene lookup returns CDR1 MNHEY and CDR2 SMNVEV (reference sequence). V lost 5 bases to trimming and J lost 2 bases, with 16 bases between them. The chain's CDR3 is CASSPRTARGNQPQHF. The DNA for the CDR3 is TGTGCCAGCAGTCCTCGGACAGCCCGGGGCAATCAGCCCCAGCATTTT.

V usage is TRBV29-1 and J usage is TRBJ2-2; TRBD1 might be the D (6 bases). The CDR3 runs to 12 residues. Germline V gives CDR1 SQVTM, CDR2 ANQGSEA. Trimming pared 7 bases from V and 4 bases from J, leaving 10 bases between. CDR3 residues: CSGEQGTGELFF. CDR3 DNA: TGCAGCGGCGAACAGGGCACCGGGGAGCTGTTTTTT.

The chain links TRBV7-2 to TRBJ1-4, with D unclear. Trimming pared 1 base from V and 3 bases from J, leaving 9 bases between. Germline V lookup: CDR1 SGHTA, CDR2 FQGNSA. This CDR3 spans 15 amino acids. CDR3 nucleotide sequence: TGTGCCAGCAGCTTAGTGAGGAGGGCTAATGAAAAACTGTTTTTT. This codes for CASSLVRRANEKLFF.

This clone was detected a few times. The rearrangement links TRBV9 to TRBJ2-1; 10 nucleotides line up with TRBD1. Germline V lookup: CDR1 SGDLS, CDR2 YYNGEE. Losses at the gene ends were 4 bases for V and 15 bases for J; bases not matched to a gene: 13. This CDR3 contains 14 residues. The CDR3 sequence is CASSPGTGVPPRFF. The CDR3, as DNA: TGTGCCAGCAGCCCCGGGACAGGGGTGCCCCCGCGGTTCTTC.

The chain carries TRBV18 and TRBJ1-6, with D tentatively TRBD1 (5 bases). CDR1 and CDR2 (germline): KGHSH, LQKENI. Trimming cost V 6 bases and J 7 bases, with 13 bases left between them. This CDR3 has 14 residues. Here the CDR3 reads CASSRAGGNSPLHF. DNA for the CDR3: TGTGCCAGCTCTCGGGCCGGGGGGAATTCACCCCTCCACTTT.

This chain joins TRBV5-1 and TRBJ1-2; D unclear. The CDR3 has 13 residues. V lost 2 bases to trimming and J lost 0 bases, with 5 bases between them. Per the germline V gene, CDR1 is SGHRS and CDR2 is YFSETQ. The CDR3, as DNA: TGCGCCAGCAGCTTCCAGGCTAACTATGGCTACACCTTC. Its protein product is CASSFQANYGYTF.

The chain uses TRBV18 and TRBJ2-2; D is unclear. CDR1 is KGHSH, CDR2 LQKENI, per germline. Between the trimmed V and J ends, which lost 2 bases and 10 bases, there was a span of 8 bases. This CDR3 has 12 residues. The CDR3 DNA reads as TGTGCCAGCTCACCAAAGCGAGAGGAGCTGTTTTTT. Translated: CASSPKREELFF.

The rearrangement uses TRBV7-9 and TRBJ2-7; 7 bases match TRBD1. Trimming cost V 3 bases and J 5 bases; bases outside gene matches: 16. CDR1 is SEHNR, CDR2 FQNEAQ, per germline (reference sequence). This CDR3 comprises 17 residues. CDR3 in DNA: TGTGCCAGCAGCTTCTCATTAGGGACGACAGGGTTGAACGAGCAGTACTTC. It yields the protein CASSFSLGTTGLNEQYF.

This clone occurred once. The V gene is TRBV7-8, the J gene TRBJ2-7; 7 bases line up with TRBD1. This CDR3 has 14 amino acids. The V segment lost 4 bases and the J segment 2 bases; nucleotides outside the gene matches: 5. Per the germline V gene, CDR1 is SGHVS and CDR2 is FQNEAQ. CDR3 DNA sequence: TGTGCCAGCAGCTCGACAGGGTTGGCCTACGAGCAGTACTTC. This encodes CASSSTGLAYEQYF.

The chain recombines TRBV3-1 (or the pseudogene TRBV3-2) with TRBJ1-2; 8 nucleotides match TRBD1. From germline, CDR1 is LGHDT and CDR2 YNNKEL (reference sequence). The CDR3 length is 15 residues. J lost 5 bases, V lost 4 bases, and 9 bases had no gene match. The CDR3 here is CASSRSTGEPYGYTF. In DNA form, the CDR3 reads TGTGCCAGCAGCCGATCGACAGGGGAGCCTTATGGCTACACCTTC.

The chain has TRBV6-6 and TRBJ2-5, with D unclear. CDR1 is MNHNY and CDR2 is SVGAGI in the germline V gene (reference sequence). V was shortened by 2 bases and J by 9 bases, with 16 bases between the two germline ends. The CDR3 sequence is 14 residues long. The CDR3 DNA reads as TGTGCCAGCAGTTACGCGGAAGCTTCGGTTTCCCAGTACTTC. Its protein product is CASSYAEASVSQYF.

CDR3 in DNA: TGTGCCAGCAGTCACCCTTGGACAGGGTACAATGAGCAGTTCTTC. The encoded protein is CASSHPWTGYNEQFF. The chain couples TRBV6-5 to TRBJ2-1; 8 nucleotides match TRBD1. Trimming took 5 bases from V and 4 from J; bases not matched to a gene: 7. This CDR3 spans 15 amino acids. Germline V gene sequence: CDR1 MNHEY, CDR2 SVGAGI.

This chain joins TRBV9 and TRBJ1-5; TRBD1 agrees at 9 bases. CDR1 is SGDLS, CDR2 YYNGEE, per germline. This CDR3 is built from 15 residues. V shed 4 bases, J shed 6 bases, and the junction held 8 bases outside the gene matches. The CDR3 loop is CASSPAGTGLQPQHF. The CDR3 DNA reads TGTGCCAGCAGCCCCGCGGGGACAGGGCTTCAGCCCCAGCATTTT.